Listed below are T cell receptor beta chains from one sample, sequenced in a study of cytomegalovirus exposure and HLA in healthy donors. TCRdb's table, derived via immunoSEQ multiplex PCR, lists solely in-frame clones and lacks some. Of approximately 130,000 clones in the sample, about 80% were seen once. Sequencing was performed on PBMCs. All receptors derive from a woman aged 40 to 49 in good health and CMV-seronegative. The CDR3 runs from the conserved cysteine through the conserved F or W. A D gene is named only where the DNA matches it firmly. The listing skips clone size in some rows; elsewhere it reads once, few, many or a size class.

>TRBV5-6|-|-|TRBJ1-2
TGTGCCAGCAGCTTAGGGGTCTATGGCTACACCTTC
CASSLGVYGYTF
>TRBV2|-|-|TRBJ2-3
TGTGCCAGCAGTGAACTGACAGATACGCAGTATTTT
CASSELTDTQYF
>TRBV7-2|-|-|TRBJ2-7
TGTGCCAGCAGCTTAGCCCGTTCCGGGGGATCCTCCTACGAGCAGTACTTC
CASSLARSGGSSYEQYF
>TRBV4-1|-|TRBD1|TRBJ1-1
TGCGCCAGCAGCCAAAACCCACAGGGGTTGAACACTGAAGCTTTCTTT
CASSQNPQGLNTEAFF
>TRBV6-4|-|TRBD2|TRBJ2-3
TGTGCCAGCAGCAGGACTAGCGGAATCACAGATACGCAGTATTTT
CASSRTSGITDTQYF
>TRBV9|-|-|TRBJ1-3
TGTGCCAGCACCGCAGGCTCTGGAAACACCATATATTTT
CASTAGSGNTIYF
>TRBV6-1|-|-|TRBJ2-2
TGTGCCAGCAGTGAGGAGGCTTCGAACACCGGGGAGCTGTTTTTT
CASSEEASNTGELFF
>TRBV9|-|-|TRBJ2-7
TGTGCCAGCAGCGTAGGAGGCGGGACCTACGAGCAGTACTTC
CASSVGGGTYEQYF
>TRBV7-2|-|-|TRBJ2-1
TGTGCCAGCAGCCTCGACCGGCGGGTGAGCTCCTACAATGAGCAGTTCTTC
CASSLDRRVSSYNEQFF
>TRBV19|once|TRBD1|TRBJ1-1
TGTGCCAGTAGTCCGGGACAGGGACGACAGGGAACTGAAGCTTTCTTT
CASSPGQGRQGTEAFF
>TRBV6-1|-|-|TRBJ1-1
TGTGCCAGCCACCGGGTGGGGCCCGACACTGAAGCTTTCTTT
CASHRVGPDTEAFF
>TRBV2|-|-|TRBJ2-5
TGTGCCAGCAGTGGGTTCCGACAGCCGAGAGAGACCCAGTACTTC
CASSGFRQPRETQYF
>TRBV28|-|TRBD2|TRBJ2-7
TGTGCCAGCAGTTTACCTAGCGGGGATAGCTCCTACGAGCAGTACTTC
CASSLPSGDSSYEQYF
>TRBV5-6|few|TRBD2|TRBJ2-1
TGTGCCAGCAGCTGGACTAGTAACAATGAGCAGTTCTTC
CASSWTSNNEQFF
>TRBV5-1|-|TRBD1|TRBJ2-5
TGCGCCAGCAGCTTTTTAGGGGACAGGCAAGAGACCCAGTACTTC
CASSFLGDRQETQYF
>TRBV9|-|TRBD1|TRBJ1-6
TGTGCCAGCAGCGTACGGGACAGGGTTTCACCCCTCCACTTT
CASSVRDRVSPLHF
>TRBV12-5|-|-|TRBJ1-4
TGTGCTAGTGGTTTGGCACCAGGGTGGGGGGATGAAAAACTGTTTTTT
CASGLAPGWGDEKLFF
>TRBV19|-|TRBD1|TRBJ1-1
TGTGCCAGTCGGAAACAGGGGGCGGTGGAAGCTTTCTTT
CASRKQGAVEAFF
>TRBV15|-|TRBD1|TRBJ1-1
TGTGCCACCAGCAGCCTCCAGGGGGGAAACACTGAAGCTTTCTTT
CATSSLQGGNTEAFF
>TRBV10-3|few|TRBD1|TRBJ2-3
TGTGCCATCAGTGAGGACAGGGCAGATACGCAGTATTTT
CAISEDRADTQYF
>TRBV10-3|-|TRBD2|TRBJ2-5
TGTGCCATCAGTGAGGATACCGGACTAGCGGGGCAAGAGACCCAGTACTTC
CAISEDTGLAGQETQYF
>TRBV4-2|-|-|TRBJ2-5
TGTGCCAGCAGCCAAGAGCCTAACCGCCAAGAGACCCAGTACTTC
CASSQEPNRQETQYF
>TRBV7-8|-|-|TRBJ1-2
TGTGCCAGCAGCTTAACAGGGTATAACTATGGCTACACCTTC
CASSLTGYNYGYTF
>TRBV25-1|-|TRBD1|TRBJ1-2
TGTGCCAGCAGTGAACCCGGGACAGGGGGCTATGGCTACACCTTC
CASSEPGTGGYGYTF
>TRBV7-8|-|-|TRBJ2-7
TGTGCCAGCAGCTTAGAAGTAGCTAGCCACGAGCAGTACTTC
CASSLEVASHEQYF
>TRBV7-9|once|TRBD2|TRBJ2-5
TGTGCCAGCAGCTCCTCACTAGCGGGGGGCCGGTACCAAGAGACCCAGTACTTC
CASSSSLAGGRYQETQYF
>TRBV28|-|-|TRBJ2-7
TGTGCCAGCAGTTTGACGGGTCCCTACGAGCAGTACTTC
CASSLTGPYEQYF
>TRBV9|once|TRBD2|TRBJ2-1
TGTGCCAGCAGCGTTGTGGGACTAGCGGGGGGGAGCTCCTACAATGAGCAGTTCTTC
CASSVVGLAGGSSYNEQFF
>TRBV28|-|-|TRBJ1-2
TGTGCCAGCAGTTTAGCAGGGGCCAACTATGGCTACACCTTC
CASSLAGANYGYTF
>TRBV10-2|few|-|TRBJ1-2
TGCGCCAGCAGTGAGTCCATGGTAGCTAACTATGGCTACACCTTC
CASSESMVANYGYTF
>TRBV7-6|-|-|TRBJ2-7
TGTGCCAGCAGCTCCGACAGGTACGAGCAGTACTTC
CASSSDRYEQYF
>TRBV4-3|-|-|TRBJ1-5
TGCGCCAGCAGCCAAGATCGGAGTAGCAATCAGCCCCAGCATTTT
CASSQDRSSNQPQHF
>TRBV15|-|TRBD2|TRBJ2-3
TGTGCCACCAGCAGAGATAGGGGTAGCGGGAGGGCCGATACGCAGTATTTT
CATSRDRGSGRADTQYF
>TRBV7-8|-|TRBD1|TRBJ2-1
TGTGCCAGCAGCTTGGAGGACAGGATCATCCCCAATGAGCAGTTCTTC
CASSLEDRIIPNEQFF
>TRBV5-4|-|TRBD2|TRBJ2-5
TGTGCCAGCAGCGGACCTCTAGCGGGAGGAGAGACCCAGTACTTC
CASSGPLAGGETQYF
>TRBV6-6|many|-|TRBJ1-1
TGTGCCAGCCTACTGGGGGGTGAAGCTTTCTTT
CASLLGGEAFF
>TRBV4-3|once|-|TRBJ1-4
TGCGCCAGCAGCCTGTCCCGGACTAATGAAAAACTGTTTTTT
CASSLSRTNEKLFF
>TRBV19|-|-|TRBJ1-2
TGTGCCACCGTTTATAACTATGGCTACACCTTC
CATVYNYGYTF
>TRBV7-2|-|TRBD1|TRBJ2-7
TGTGCCAGCAGCTTAGCCCCGACAGGGGGGATATCCTACGAGCAGTACTTC
CASSLAPTGGISYEQYF
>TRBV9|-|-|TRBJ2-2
TGTGCCAGCAGCGTAGATGGCCAGGGTTACACCGGGGAGCTGTTTTTT
CASSVDGQGYTGELFF
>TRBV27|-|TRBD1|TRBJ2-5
TGTGCCAGCAGTTTCGGGGGACAGGGCAATACCCAGTACTTC
CASSFGGQGNTQYF
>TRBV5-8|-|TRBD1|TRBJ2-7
TGTGCCAGCGAAACAAACGGGGACAGGTTACAGTACTTC
CASETNGDRLQYF
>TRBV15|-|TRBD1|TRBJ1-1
TGTGCCACCAGCGGTGGGACAGGCGATAACACTGAAGCTTTCTTT
CATSGGTGDNTEAFF
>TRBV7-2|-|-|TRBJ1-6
TGTGCCAGCAGCCCAAAGGCGGGACGAAATAATTCACCCCTCCACTTT
CASSPKAGRNNSPLHF
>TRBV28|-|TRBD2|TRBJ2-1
TGTGCCAGCAGTTTAAATCGGGCTAGCGGGAGGAATGAGCAGTTCTTC
CASSLNRASGRNEQFF
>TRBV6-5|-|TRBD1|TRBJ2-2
TGTGCCAGCAGACGGGACAGGGGCTACACCGGGGAGCTGTTTTTT
CASRRDRGYTGELFF